The 30 T cell receptor beta chains listed next were all sequenced from one sample in a study of T cells in Graves' hyperthyroidism and ophthalmopathy. Researchers amplified the TCR beta CDR3 regions from RNA transcripts. First-round RT-PCR targeting the TCR CDR3 was performed with the HTBI primer set. TCRdb fed the multiplex PCR reads into MiXCR, producing one record per CDR3 protein. The data hold a few hundred thousand distinct CDR3 sequences, with roughly a fifth observed a single time. Material for sequencing was blood. The receptor set was obtained from a man in his forties or fifties with Graves' ophthalmopathy.

Worth noting for this clonotype: This may stem from a read error, because a much larger clone lies one nucleotide away. The chain joins TRBV24-1 to TRBJ2-1, with D possibly TRBD2 on 6 matching bases. Germline CDR1 KGHDR, CDR2 SFDVKD. The CDR3 sequence is 16 residues long. The CDR3 region is CATSDPTGSSYNGQFF. The CDR3 nucleotides are TGTGCCACCAGTGACCCAACCGGGAGCTCCTACAATGGGCAGTTCTTC.

This clonotype showed up many times. The CDR3 bases are TGTGCCTGGAGTGTTTACGGGAGTGCGCAGTTCTTC. Protein sequence: CAWSVYGSAQFF. The chain combines TRBV30 with TRBJ2-1; D might be TRBD2 (6 bases). V was pared by 0 bases and J by 12 bases, with 12 bases between. The CDR3 runs 12 residues. From germline, CDR1 is GTSNPN and CDR2 SVGIG (reference sequence).

The sample holds a few counts of this clonotype. The chain couples TRBV7-2 to TRBJ1-1, with 8 bases aligning to TRBD1. CDR1 is SGHTA, CDR2 FQGNSA, per germline. V lost 3 bases to trimming and J lost 4 bases; unmatched junction nucleotides: 13. The CDR3 totals 17 residues. The CDR3 sequence: CASSFRLTGAQPTEAFF. The CDR3 DNA reads as TGTGCCAGCAGCTTTCGATTGACAGGGGCCCAGCCCACTGAAGCTTTCTTT. The full variable domain, rest sourced from reference TRBV7-2 and TRBJ1-1, is GAGVSQSPSNKVTEKGKDVELRCDPISGHTALYWYRQSLGQGLEFLIYFQGNSAPDKSGLPSDRFSAERTGGSVSTLTIQRTQQEDSAVYLCASSFRLTGAQPTEAFFGQGTRLTVV.

This clonotype has at least ten counts. The DNA for the CDR3 is TGTGCCAGCAGTTTATGGATGGCTAGCGGCACAGATACGCAGTATTTT. It encodes CASSLWMASGTDTQYF. The chain combines TRBV27 with TRBJ2-3, with D possibly TRBD2 on 6 matching bases. Per the germline V gene, CDR1 is MNHEY and CDR2 is SMNVEV (reference sequence). CDR3 length: 16 amino acids. V was clipped by 1 base and J by 1 base, with 12 bases between them.

Only a few counts were recorded for this clonotype. V is TRBV28 and J is TRBJ1-6; 8 bases are shared with TRBD1. V shed 3 bases, J shed 10 bases, and the junction held 5 bases outside the gene matches. The CDR3 has 14 residues. Germline V gene sequence: CDR1 MDHEN, CDR2 SYDVKM. CDR3 coding DNA: TGTGCCAGCAGTTTGGACAGGGACGGGTCACCCCTCCACTTT. This encodes CASSLDRDGSPLHF.

The V and J genes are TRBV24-1 and TRBJ1-2; D may be TRBD1 (5 bases). Germline assignment: CDR1 KGHDR and CDR2 SFDVKD. This CDR3 region has 13 residues. Trimming took 1 base from V and 7 from J, leaving 9 bases between them. The CDR3 DNA sequence: TGTGCCACCAGTGATTTTCGGGGGGGTGGCTACACCTTC. This sequence encodes CATSDFRGGGYTF.

This rearrangement joins TRBV5-4 to TRBJ1-2; weak D call: TRBD1 (6 bases). The CDR3 covers 16 residues. Trimming cost V 4 bases and J 5 bases, with 21 bases left between them. Germline loops: CDR1 SGHNT, CDR2 YYREEE (reference sequence). The CDR3 here is CASSQTGTAGPYGYTF. The CDR3 DNA sequence: TGTGCCAGCAGCCAGACAGGTACAGCCGGACCATATGGCTACACCTTC. Full variable domain (rest looked up from reference TRBV5-4 and TRBJ1-2): ETGVTQSPTHLIKTRGQQVTLRCSSQSGHNTVSWYQQALGQGPQFIFQYYREEENGRGNFPPRFSGLQFPNYSSELNVNALELDDSALYLCASSQTGTAGPYGYTFGSGTRLTVV.

This clonotype has more than one count but fewer than ten. The chain combines TRBV7-9 with TRBJ1-2; 7 bases align to TRBD1. Germline CDR1 and CDR2: SEHNR and FQNEAQ (reference sequence). This CDR3 is 12 amino acids long. Unmatched junction bases numbered 8, after V lost 8 bases and J lost 8 bases. The CDR3 nucleotides read TGTGCCAGCCGGGACAGCCTGGGAGGCTACACCTTC. Protein sequence: CASRDSLGGYTF. The complete variable domain, with remaining parts taken from reference TRBV7-9 and TRBJ1-2, reads DTGVSQNPRHKITKRGQNVTFRCDPISEHNRLYWYRQTLGQGPEFLTYFQNEAQLEKSRLLSDRFSAERPKGSFSTLEIQRTEQGDSAMYLCASRDSLGGYTFGSGTRLTVV.

This clonotype came up a few times. V gene TRBV20-1 combines with J gene TRBJ2-5; maybe TRBD2 (6 bases). Germline V gene sequence: CDR1 DFQATT, CDR2 SNEGSKA (reference sequence). V lost 2 bases and J lost 4, with 11 bases in between. This CDR3 comprises 13 residues. The CDR3 sequence is CSARMAGRETQYF. Written as DNA, the CDR3 is TGCAGTGCTAGAATGGCGGGAAGAGAGACCCAGTACTTC.

This clonotype has at least ten counts. The chain carries TRBV14 and TRBJ2-1, with TRBD2 matching 7 bases. Germline-derived CDR1 and CDR2 are SGHDN and FVKESK. There are 13 residues in the CDR3. After removal of 1 base from V and 7 bases from J, the junction contained 1 base not matched to a gene. Here the CDR3 reads CASSQVRGNEQFF. DNA of the CDR3: TGTGCCAGCAGCCAAGTGCGGGGGAATGAGCAGTTCTTC.

This clonotype has just a few counts. The chain uses TRBV27 and TRBJ1-2; 8 bases line up with TRBD1. Germline V gives CDR1 MNHEY, CDR2 SMNVEV (reference sequence). The CDR3 sequence is 16 residues long. Germline trimming cut 7 bases from V and 4 bases from J; bases unmatched to any gene: 14. The CDR3 loop reads CASKLGSVGQGYGYTF. DNA of the CDR3: TGTGCCAGCAAGTTGGGAAGTGTCGGACAGGGCTATGGCTACACCTTC.

There are a few counts of this clonotype. The chain carries TRBV6-1 and TRBJ2-1; 9 bases map to TRBD1. Trimming at V came to 3 bases and at J to 5 bases, leaving 5 bases not matched to a gene. The CDR3 length is 15 residues. Germline V CDR1 and CDR2: MNHNS, SASEGT. The CDR3 DNA sequence: TGTGCCAGCAGTGAGCTACAGGGGGCCCACAATGAGCAGTTCTTC. Protein: CASSELQGAHNEQFF.

The chain is built from TRBV10-3 and TRBJ2-1, with 11 bases identical to TRBD2. The CDR3 runs 14 residues. Germline CDR1 and CDR2: ENHRY and SYGVKD. J gave up 10 bases and V 6 bases, and 8 bases lay outside the gene matches. The CDR3 bases are TGTGCCATCAGCTTAACTAGCGGGAGTGACGAGCAGTTCTTC. It translates to CAISLTSGSDEQFF.

This clonotype was seen ten or more times. J is TRBJ1-1 and V is TRBV5-1; TRBD1 might be the D (5 bases). The germline V gene has CDR1 SGHRS and CDR2 YFSETQ. This CDR3 is 13 amino acids long. V shed 7 bases and J shed 6 bases, with 16 bases lying between them. The CDR3 is CASGQNAGSEAFF. The CDR3 DNA follows: TGCGCCAGCGGACAAAACGCGGGGTCTGAAGCTTTCTTT.

The chain carries TRBV7-2 and TRBJ1-1, with a weak D call TRBD1 (5 bases). The CDR3 contains 14 residues. Looked up from germline, CDR1 is SGHTA and CDR2 is FQGNSA. V was clipped by 4 bases and J by 7 bases, with 16 bases between them. The DNA of the CDR3 is TGTGCCAGCAGCTCCGGGACTTCCTATAGTGAAGCTTTCTTT. It codes for CASSSGTSYSEAFF.

This clonotype was detected ten times or more. This rearrangement joins TRBV6-5 to TRBJ2-7, with TRBD1 matching 10 bases. Germline CDR1 reads MNHEY; CDR2 reads SVGAGI. J lost 2 bases, V lost 2 bases, and 3 bases had no gene match. The CDR3 is 15 residues long. In DNA form, the CDR3 reads TGTGCCAGCAGTTACGGAGGACAGGGGGCCTACGAGCAGTACTTC. Protein product: CASSYGGQGAYEQYF.

This clonotype came up many times. The V gene is TRBV28, the J gene TRBJ2-7; 7 bases are shared with TRBD1. CDR3 length equals 12 residues. Germline V gene sequence: CDR1 MDHEN, CDR2 SYDVKM. With V trimmed by 7 bases and J by 3 bases, 3 bases remained unmatched. The CDR3 DNA sequence: TGTGCCAGCACTGGACAGGTCTACGAGCAGTACTTC. Translated, it gives CASTGQVYEQYF.

This sequence joins TRBV5-1 and TRBJ2-6, with D possibly called TRBD1 or TRBD2 (6 bases each). Deletions cut 0 bases from V and 3 bases from J, with 10 bases between. This CDR3 spans 16 amino acids. Germline assignment: CDR1 SGHRS and CDR2 YFSETQ. CDR3 DNA: TGCGCCAGCAGCTTGGCGGGGGACATTGGGGCCAACGTCCTGACTTTC. As protein: CASSLAGDIGANVLTF.

This clonotype was seen at least ten times. The chain joins TRBV2 to TRBJ2-7, with D unclear. Trimming shortened V by 1 base and J by 1 base, and 14 bases separated the two germline ends. The CDR3 has 16 amino acids. From germline, CDR1 is SNHLY and CDR2 FYNNEI. The CDR3 coding sequence is TGTGCCAGCAGTGAAGGGGCTCCCCACTTTTCCTACGAGCAGTACTTC. Encoded protein: CASSEGAPHFSYEQYF.

The chain carries TRBV25-1 and TRBJ1-1, with D unresolved. Trimming removed 3 bases from V and 5 bases from J, with 13 bases in between. This CDR3 spans 14 amino acids. From germline, CDR1 is MGHDK and CDR2 SYGVNS. The chain's CDR3 is CASSDIASGTEAFF. CDR3 nucleotide sequence: TGTGCCAGCAGTGACATCGCCTCGGGGACTGAAGCTTTCTTT.

The chain couples TRBV19 to TRBJ2-1; 10 bases align to TRBD1. V was pared by 9 bases and J by 8 bases, with 13 bases of the junction left unmatched. Germline CDR1 and CDR2: LNHDA and SQIVND (reference sequence). The CDR3 sequence is 15 residues long. The CDR3 is CASLPLDRGLDEQFF. In nucleotides, the CDR3 is TGTGCCAGCCTCCCGCTCGACAGGGGGCTGGATGAGCAGTTCTTC.

In this sample, this clonotype turned up a few times. A much larger clonotype is one base distant, so this may be a read error. The chain combines TRBV5-6 with TRBJ2-3; 7 bases match TRBD1. The germline CDR1 and CDR2 sequences are SGHDT and YYEEEE. There are 15 residues in the CDR3. CDR3 loop: CASSLSGQSTGTQYF. The CDR3 DNA is TGTGCCAGCAGCTTGTCGGGACAGAGCACAGGTACGCAGTATTTT.

This clonotype was counted a few times. The chain couples TRBV5-1 to TRBJ2-2; TRBD1 might be the D (6 bases). Germline V gene data show CDR1 as SGHRS and CDR2 as YFSETQ. The CDR3 covers 16 residues. V lost 0 bases to trimming and J lost 0 bases, with 9 bases between them. CDR3 DNA sequence: TGCGCCAGCAGCTTGGATGGGACAACGAACACCGGGGAGCTGTTTTTT. This codes for CASSLDGTTNTGELFF.

The J gene is TRBJ2-7, the V gene TRBV6-1, with TRBD1 identical over 7 bases. Germline-derived CDR1 and CDR2 are MNHNS and SASEGT. The CDR3 is 16 amino acids. After removal of 4 bases from V and 5 bases from J, the junction contained 14 bases not matched to a gene. CDR3 nucleotides: TGTGCCAGCAGTGCCCCCCTGAGAGGGGGCATAAACGAGCAGTACTTC. Protein product: CASSAPLRGGINEQYF.

J is TRBJ1-1 and V is TRBV19, with D possibly matching TRBD1 (6 bases). Germline V gene sequence: CDR1 LNHDA, CDR2 SQIVND (reference sequence). V lost 3 bases and J 1 base, leaving 15 bases between the germline ends. The CDR3 runs 16 residues. The CDR3: CASSMDPGQTNTEAFF. Written as DNA, the CDR3 is TGTGCCAGTAGTATGGACCCGGGACAAACGAACACTGAAGCTTTCTTT.

The J gene is TRBJ2-2, the V gene TRBV12-3 or TRBV12-4; D is uncertain. This CDR3 region has 14 residues. Trimming removed 3 bases at V and 4 bases at J, with 9 bases between. The CDR3 loop is CASSFLYPTGELFF. The CDR3 DNA follows: TGTGCCAGCAGTTTTTTGTATCCCACCGGGGAGCTGTTTTTT.

This clonotype was seen more than once but under ten times. The chain joins TRBV7-9 to TRBJ1-2; the match to TRBD1 covers 7 bases. Trimming at V came to 5 bases and at J to 5 bases, leaving 11 bases not matched to a gene. The V gene's germline CDR1 is SEHNR and CDR2 FQNEAQ (reference sequence). The CDR3 runs 15 residues. Written as DNA, the CDR3 is TGTGCCAGCAGCGGAGGGACAGCTACGAGGTATGGCTACACCTTC. It encodes CASSGGTATRYGYTF.

The chain joins TRBV3-1 to TRBJ2-1, with 9 bases aligning to TRBD2. The ends lost 3 bases at V and 8 bases at J; junction bases unmatched: 8. The germline CDR1 and CDR2 sequences are LGHDT and YNNKEL (reference sequence). The CDR3 totals 15 residues. CDR3 protein: CASSQGLAGSHEQFF. CDR3 coding DNA: TGTGCCAGCAGCCAGGGACTAGCCGGGAGCCATGAGCAGTTCTTC.

CDR3 in DNA: TGTGCCAGCAGTTACGCCCGCGGACAGGTGAACACTGAAGCTTTCTTT. Amino acid sequence: CASSYARGQVNTEAFF. The chain couples TRBV6-1 to TRBJ1-1; 7 nucleotides line up with TRBD1. From germline, CDR1 is MNHNS and CDR2 SASEGT. The CDR3 length is 16 residues. The junction had 9 bases not matched to a gene; V was cut back by 5 bases and J by 0 bases.

Only a few counts were recorded for this clonotype. The chain couples TRBV7-9 to TRBJ2-7, with D possibly called TRBD1 or TRBD2 (5 bases each). Germline V gives CDR1 SEHNR, CDR2 FQNEAQ (reference sequence). Trimming removed 0 bases at V and 2 bases at J, with 8 bases between. The CDR3 length is 14 residues. CDR3 coding DNA: TGTGCCAGCAGCTTAGCGGGACCAACCTACGAGCAGTACTTC. Protein sequence: CASSLAGPTYEQYF.